The 21 T cell receptor beta chains given below trace back to one sample, sequenced in a study of technical replicates of blood from several donors. Repertoires were generated with immunoSEQ multiplex PCR, while TCRdb's copy carries only in-frame clones and drops some. The sample carries tens of thousands of clones, just over 90% recorded once. The sample was T cells isolated from PBMCs. These receptors were collected from a human donor in good health.

The chain has TRBV27 and TRBJ1-5; TRBD1 is a possible D gene (6 bases). Deletions cut 3 bases from V and 10 bases from J, with 16 bases between. The germline CDR1 and CDR2 sequences are MNHEY and SMNVEV (reference sequence). This CDR3 contains 14 residues. The CDR3 DNA is TGTGCCAGCAGTTTCGGGGGGCCAGGTGGACCCCAGCATTTT. Its translation is CASSFGGPGGPQHF.

The V gene is TRBV27, the J gene TRBJ2-2; TRBD1 aligns across 7 bases. Germline CDR1 and CDR2: MNHEY and SMNVEV (reference sequence). The length of the CDR3 is 16 residues. V dropped 3 bases and J dropped 5; count of bases not matched to a gene: 9. The DNA for the CDR3 is TGTGCCAGCAGTTTTGCTGGGACAGTCCCGACCGGGGAGCTGTTTTTT. As protein: CASSFAGTVPTGELFF.

The chain combines TRBV7-8 with TRBJ1-5, with D possibly being TRBD1 (5 bases). V was pared by 0 bases and J by 8 bases, with 14 bases between. The CDR3 spans 15 residues. The germline V gene has CDR1 SGHVS and CDR2 FQNEAQ. The CDR3 region is CASSLAPLGTEPQHF. CDR3 sequence (DNA): TGTGCCAGCAGCTTAGCCCCCCTAGGGACTGAGCCCCAGCATTTT. Based on the CDR3 plus reference TRBV7-8 and TRBJ1-5, the full variable domain is GAGVSQSPRYKVAKRGQDVALRCDPISGHVSLFWYQQALGQGPEFLTYFQNEAQLDKSGLPSDRFFAERPEGSVSTLKIQRTQQEDSAVYLCASSLAPLGTEPQHFGDGTRLSIL.

Notes on this clone: The conserved phenylalanine or tryptophan is not found at the CDR3 terminus, so this likely reflects a read error. The DNA is left out, because the CDR3 cannot be placed on it with certainty; the CDR3 is given as TCRdb lists it. The CDR3 here is CASSEQGRVVGP. The chain combines TRBV2 with TRBJ2-7; the DNA was not used to check the table's D call, TRBD1. With termini counted, the CDR3 has 12 amino acids. CDR1 SNHLY and CDR2 FYNNEI come from the germline V gene.

This rearrangement joins TRBV5-1 to TRBJ2-2; tentatively, D is TRBD1 (6 bases). Germline lookup yields CDR1 SGHRS and CDR2 YFSETQ. V gave up 1 base and J gave up 0 bases, with 7 bases separating them. The CDR3 is 15 residues long. CDR3 sequence (DNA): TGCGCCAGCAGCTTGAGGACAGCGAACACCGGGGAGCTGTTTTTT. As protein: CASSLRTANTGELFF.

The gene calls are TRBV15 and TRBJ1-2; a weak D match, TRBD1 (6 bases). There are 15 residues in the CDR3. The V gene's germline CDR1 is LNHNV and CDR2 YYDKDF (reference sequence). Trimming left V 1 base short and J 4 bases short, with 13 bases between. As DNA, the CDR3 is TGTGCCACCAGCAGAGTAGAGGGGGGGCTCTATGGCTACACCTTC. Residues: CATSRVEGGLYGYTF.

The chain couples TRBV18 to TRBJ1-3; 11 bases are a match to TRBD1. V shed 0 bases, J shed 4 bases, and the junction held 2 bases outside the gene matches. Germline V CDR1 and CDR2: KGHSH, LQKENI. The length of the CDR3 is 16 residues. The CDR3, as DNA: TGTGCCAGCTCACCACCGGACAGGGGGCAAGGAAACACCATATATTTT. Amino acid sequence: CASSPPDRGQGNTIYF.

This rearrangement joins TRBV9 to TRBJ2-4; 7 nucleotides match TRBD2. With V trimmed by 4 bases and J by 1 base, 8 bases remained unmatched. The germline gives CDR1 SGDLS, CDR2 YYNGEE. The CDR3 is 16 amino acids. DNA of the CDR3: TGTGCCAGCAGCTCGTCCCTAGCGGTGGCCAAAAACATTCAGTACTTC. It yields the protein CASSSSLAVAKNIQYF.

The chain carries TRBV11-3 and TRBJ2-7; TRBD2 agrees at 7 bases. The CDR3 spans 15 residues. V was pared by 5 bases and J by 3 bases, with 10 bases of the junction left unmatched. Germline V lookup: CDR1 SGHNT, CDR2 YENEEA. CDR3 nucleotides: TGTGCCAGCAGCCCCTCGGGGGGTACGTTCTACGAGCAGTACTTC. It encodes CASSPSGGTFYEQYF. Full variable domain (outside the CDR3, taken from reference TRBV11-3 and TRBJ2-7): EAGVVQSPRYKIIEKKQPVAFWCNPISGHNTLYWYLQNLGQGPELLIRYENEEAVDDSQLPKDRFSAERLKGVDSTLKIQPAELGDSAVYLCASSPSGGTFYEQYFGPGTRLTVT.

V usage is TRBV2 and J usage is TRBJ2-7, with D possibly being TRBD2 (5 bases). The CDR3 is 14 residues long. Trimming cost V 2 bases and J 3 bases, with 11 bases left between them. Looked up from germline, CDR1 is SNHLY and CDR2 is FYNNEI. The CDR3, as DNA: TGTGCCAGCAGTGAAAGAGCGGCGGTCTACGAGCAGTACTTC. Its translation is CASSERAAVYEQYF.

The chain combines TRBV5-5 with TRBJ2-7; 8 bases line up with TRBD1. The CDR3 totals 14 residues. The junction had 4 bases not matched to a gene; V was cut back by 4 bases and J by 1 base. Germline V gives CDR1 SGHKS, CDR2 YYEKEE (reference sequence). As DNA, the CDR3 is TGTGCCAGCAGCCTTCGGGACAGGTCCTACGAGCAGTACTTC. The encoded protein is CASSLRDRSYEQYF.

V gene TRBV28 combines with J gene TRBJ2-3; D ambiguous. There are 13 residues in the CDR3. Trimming left V 3 bases short and J 5 bases short, with 9 bases between. CDR1 and CDR2 from the germline V gene are MDHEN and SYDVKM. The CDR3 DNA sequence: TGTGCCAGCAGTTTGAGGTTAGGAGATACGCAGTATTTT. It is translated as CASSLRLGDTQYF.

This clone showed up just once. The chain carries TRBV18 and TRBJ1-2; 7 nucleotides match TRBD1. J lost 4 bases, V lost 3 bases, and 11 bases had no gene match. CDR1 is KGHSH and CDR2 is LQKENI in the germline V gene. This CDR3 spans 16 amino acids. This CDR3 is CASSPGQAGGSYGYTF. In DNA, the CDR3 is TGTGCCAGCTCACCCGGACAGGCGGGTGGATCCTATGGCTACACCTTC.

To note about this clone: The junction shows a germline mismatch at one end, possibly a read error. The chain uses TRBV11-2 and TRBJ1-3; TRBD1 matches at 7 bases. CDR1 is SGHAT, CDR2 FQNNGV, per germline. The CDR3 consists of 19 residues. This chain's CDR3 is CASSLDLDRAPNSGNTIYF. The CDR3 DNA is TGTGCCAGCAGCTTAGATCTCGACAGGGCCCCTAACTCTGGAAACACTATATATTTT.

The chain links TRBV7-8 to TRBJ1-2; weak D call: TRBD1 (6 bases). The CDR3 is 17 amino acids. V lost 2 bases to trimming and J lost 2 bases, with 18 bases between them. Germline V gene sequence: CDR1 SGHVS, CDR2 FQNEAQ. The CDR3 nucleotides are TGTGCCAGCAGCTTAACCGGACAGACCCTATCGAACTATGGCTACACCTTC. Amino acids: CASSLTGQTLSNYGYTF.

The chain employs TRBV19 and TRBJ1-1; a weak D match, TRBD1 (5 bases). The CDR3 has 13 residues. Germline CDR1 LNHDA, CDR2 SQIVND (reference sequence). With 5 bases removed from V and 3 bases from J, the gap between germline ends came to 10 bases. CDR3 DNA: TGTGCCAGTAGTGCACAGGTGGACACTGAAGCTTTCTTT. Its translation: CASSAQVDTEAFF.

The V call is TRBV6-1, the J call TRBJ2-1; 14 bases align to TRBD2. CDR1 and CDR2 (germline): MNHNS, SASEGT. Trimming took 3 bases from V and 7 from J; bases not matched to a gene: 5. The CDR3 runs 16 residues. The CDR3 here is CASSDRTSGGRNEQFF. The CDR3 coding sequence is TGTGCCAGCAGTGATAGGACTAGCGGGGGGAGGAATGAGCAGTTCTTC.

CDR3 region: CASSVALQGGAEAFF. Written as DNA, the CDR3 is TGTGCCAGCAGTGTAGCTTTACAGGGAGGGGCTGAAGCTTTCTTT. The gene calls are TRBV2 and TRBJ1-1, with D perhaps TRBD1 (6 bases). The CDR3 totals 15 residues. V gave up 4 bases and J gave up 6 bases, with 18 bases separating them. Germline-derived CDR1 and CDR2 are SNHLY and FYNNEI.

This chain connects TRBV30 to TRBJ1-6, with no clear D. Per germline, CDR1 GTSNPN and CDR2 SVGIG (reference sequence). The CDR3 covers 12 residues. With 2 bases removed from V and 10 bases from J, the gap between germline ends came to 9 bases. CDR3 nucleotides: TGTGCCTGGAGTAATCTCCGGTCACCCCTCCACTTT. Amino acids: CAWSNLRSPLHF.

This clone has a handful of counts. Other DNA variants within this sample encode the same CDR3. The V and J genes are TRBV7-9 and TRBJ1-2; 11 bases align to TRBD1. The germline CDR1 and CDR2 sequences are SEHNR and FQNEAQ (reference sequence). Germline trimming cut 3 bases from V and 6 bases from J; bases unmatched to any gene: 0. The CDR3 covers 13 residues. In DNA, the CDR3 is TGTGCCAGCAGCTTGGGACAGGGGGATGGCTACACCTTC. Translated: CASSLGQGDGYTF.

V and J are TRBV30 and TRBJ2-6; 7 bases are shared with TRBD1. CDR1 and CDR2 (germline): GTSNPN, SVGIG (reference sequence). J was trimmed by 2 bases and V by 5 bases; bases with no gene match: 6. The CDR3 contains 15 residues. The CDR3 loop reads CAWGQAVTGANVLTF. For the CDR3, the DNA is TGTGCCTGGGGACAGGCGGTCACTGGGGCCAACGTCCTGACTTTC.